This TCR beta chain stems from a study of blood T cell repertoires in COVID-19. Turning to the study itself: Material from acute and convalescent COVID-19 was sourced from the United States, Italy and Spain. PBMCs, B-cell-depleted T cells, or T cells provided the cDNA or gDNA that made up the material.

Method: immunoSEQ multiplex PCR; TCRdb's copy keeps in-frame clones and lacks some. Of some 49,000 clones in the sample, just over 90% were seen once. Unmatched junction bases numbered 7, after V lost 6 bases and J lost 2 bases. CDR1 and CDR2 (germline): KGHSH, LQKENI. The CDR3 is made up of 15 amino acids. The Seattle site enrolled patients during active infection and followed them longitudinally. The chain combines TRBV18 with TRBJ1-5; 7 nucleotides match TRBD1. The receptor's source is a man aged 55 to 70 with COVID-19, enrolled during active disease. Material for sequencing was peripheral blood. CDR3 bases: TGTGCCAGCTCGCTTACAGGGGATGGCAATCAGCCCCAGCATTTT. Its protein product is CASSLTGDGNQPQHF.